This T cell receptor (beta chain) was observed in a study of cytomegalovirus exposure and HLA in healthy donors (dated by TCRdb to about 2017). As for the study more broadly: The 650 to 750 repertoires of the first cohort and the 110 or so validation repertoires were produced on the same platform, according to a later analysis. The aim of the study was to test whether cataloging public T cell receptors could identify signatures of past pathogen exposure. Along with the 666-subject first cohort, a separate validation cohort of approximately 110 different subjects was used. The study combined high-throughput TCR immunosequencing, statistical association of individual TCRs with disease status, and machine learning to predict cytomegalovirus infection status. Summary of the overall study and its limitations: The classifier was reported to diagnose cytomegalovirus status with high specificity and sensitivity in both the original and validation cohorts. In a later analysis, TCRs clustered in the first cohort were found to also tend to co-occur in the 120 validation repertoires, with approximately 94% of cluster scores above 0. In vitro tests confirmed that a few of the cytomegalovirus-associated TCR beta chains recognize cytomegalovirus antigens. The study gave a list of 150 to 200 TCR beta chains associated with cytomegalovirus. The authors suggested that the approach could potentially be generalized to other disease states and immunological phenotypes. Across donors, most TCR sequences were observed very rarely, whereas some public TCRs were present in many individuals. A later analysis lacked HLA typing for the validation cohort, so it scored co-occurrence in that cohort across all 120 repertoires.

The germline V end is reduced by 5 bases and the J end by 4 bases; junction bases left unmatched: 4. The CDR3 contains 14 residues, cysteine and phenylalanine counted. Only the CDR3 part of the read is kept: 42 bases, read in frame from the first base. For CDR1 and CDR2, the germline V gene lists MDHEN and SYDVKM. The donors belonged to the validation cohort of around 130 subjects, which was separate from the approximately 700-subject first cohort. Libraries were prepared through the immunoSEQ multiplex PCR assay. As for the authors' bioinformatics: A statistical classification framework was developed to diagnose cytomegalovirus status using the catalog of TCR beta chain sequences. TCRdb retrieved this table from immuneACCESS and kept in-frame rearrangements only. Not all clones are present; in checked studies, unresolved V genes account for under half, and no reason is known for the remainder. V and J calls and clone size are those listed in that table; D and trimming were worked out from the DNA. This sample gives 100,000 to 150,000 clones in total; 86% of them show up just once. The top ten hold approximately 4.9% of the sample.

Remarks on this clone: Its antigen is not yet known. Within one base of it there is no much larger clone, and no base qualities were kept.

The rearranged chain carries TRBV28 and TRBJ2-7, with 11 junctional bases fitting TRBD2. The specimen sequenced was PBMCs. The source of this sequence is a man younger than 35 in good health and CMV-seronegative. This receptor carries the CDR3 CASSPGTSGYEQYF. The DNA is TGTGCCAGCAGTCCCGGGACTAGCGGTTACGAGCAGTACTTC.